These 8 T cell receptor beta chains originate from one sample sequenced in a study of T cell responses to AZD1222 COVID-19 vaccine. TCRdb keeps only in-frame clones here, not all; method: immunoSEQ multiplex PCR. The data hold around 69,000 clones, with around 84% observed a single time. The sample in question was peripheral blood, obtained on day 0 of AZD1222 vaccination. Receptors originate from an adult in good health.

V is TRBV6-2 or TRBV6-3 and J is TRBJ1-1; no clear D gene. Germline V lookup: CDR1 MNHEY, CDR2 SVGEGT. V was trimmed by 4 bases and J by 3 bases, leaving 15 bases between them. The CDR3 runs 15 residues. CDR3 region: CASSLRGVAYTEAFF. The CDR3 nucleotides read TGTGCCAGCAGTTTGCGCGGTGTCGCTTACACTGAAGCTTTCTTT.

This chain connects TRBV6-5 to TRBJ1-2, with TRBD1 matching over 7 bases. V shed 6 bases and J 3 bases; nucleotides not matched to a gene: 10. CDR1 and CDR2 from the germline V gene are MNHEY and SVGAGI. The length of the CDR3 is 15 residues. The CDR3 bases are TGTGCCAGCAGCGCGACAGGGAATCTTGACTATGGCTACACCTTC. Its protein product is CASSATGNLDYGYTF.

This clone was counted a few times. V and J are TRBV28 and TRBJ1-6, with D tentatively TRBD1 (5 bases). The CDR3 runs 16 residues. V was pared by 2 bases and J by 6 bases, with 14 bases between. Germline V gene data show CDR1 as MDHEN and CDR2 as SYDVKM. In DNA form, the CDR3 reads TGTGCCAGCAGTTTAAGGGGCACCGGGGGTAATTCACCCCTCCACTTT. Protein sequence: CASSLRGTGGNSPLHF.

The CDR3 DNA follows: TGTGCCAGCAGAGACAGGGGGATGGGTACCGGGGAGCTGTTTTTT. Translation gives CASRDRGMGTGELFF. The chain recombines TRBV2 with TRBJ2-2, with 9 bases aligning to TRBD1. CDR1 is SNHLY and CDR2 is FYNNEI in the germline V gene. V gave up 6 bases and J gave up 5 bases; unmatched junction bases: 7. The CDR3 extends over 15 amino acids.

This clone was detected only once. The chain combines TRBV25-1 with TRBJ2-2, with 7 bases aligning to TRBD1. Germline V gene data show CDR1 as MGHDK and CDR2 as SYGVNS. This CDR3 has 15 amino acids. V lost 4 bases and J lost 4; bases outside the gene matches: 6. The DNA of the CDR3 is TGTGCCAGCAGTGTTGGAACAGGGGTCACCGGGGAGCTGTTTTTT. Amino acids: CASSVGTGVTGELFF. The full variable domain, its missing parts supplied by reference TRBV25-1 and TRBJ2-2, is EADIYQTPRYLVIGTGKKITLECSQTMGHDKMYWYQQDPGMELHLIHYSYGVNSTEKGDLSSESTVSRIRTEHFPLTLESARPSHTSQYLCASSVGTGVTGELFFGEGSRLTVL.

V gene TRBV5-1 combines with J gene TRBJ1-4; D gene ambiguous. Germline values: CDR1 SGHRS, CDR2 YFSETQ. V was pared by 2 bases and J by 7 bases, with 9 bases between. The CDR3 consists of 13 residues. This chain's CDR3 is CASSFRPGEKLFF. DNA for the CDR3: TGCGCCAGCAGCTTCAGGCCAGGTGAAAAACTGTTTTTT.

The chain carries TRBV9 and TRBJ1-1; 8 nucleotides match TRBD1. The CDR3 consists of 14 residues. Trimming took 4 bases from V and 3 from J; bases not matched to a gene: 5. Germline V CDR1 and CDR2: SGDLS, YYNGEE. Here the CDR3 reads CASSPTGVDTEAFF. The CDR3 DNA reads as TGTGCCAGCAGCCCGACAGGGGTCGACACTGAAGCTTTCTTT.

The V call is TRBV7-9, the J call TRBJ1-2; D unclear. Germline values: CDR1 SEHNR, CDR2 FQNEAQ (reference sequence). This CDR3 has 13 residues. Trimming took 1 base from V and 4 from J, leaving 7 bases between them. CDR3 amino acids: CASSLGQIYGYTF. DNA of the CDR3: TGTGCCAGCAGCTTAGGTCAGATCTATGGCTACACCTTC.